This T cell receptor beta chain was identified during a study of blood T cell repertoires in COVID-19. Study details: Nucleic acid was either cDNA or gDNA, and it came from T cells, B-cell-depleted T cells, or PBMCs.

This CDR3 is 15 amino acids long. Per germline, CDR1 LNHNV and CDR2 YYDKDF (reference sequence). Between the trimmed V and J ends, which lost 1 base and 6 bases, there was a span of 13 bases. Per the original methods: The assay estimated nucleated cells by amplifying reference gene primers. Sequencing was performed with immunoSEQ multiplex PCR; in TCRdb, only in-frame clones are kept and a portion is missing. V and J calls and clone size are copied from that table; D and trimming were computed from the DNA. This table has 250,000 to 350,000 clones, roughly 89% appearing once. The source is a woman between 25 and 40 years old with active or convalescent COVID-19. The sample consisted of peripheral blood. V is TRBV15 and J is TRBJ1-3; weak D call: TRBD1 (5 bases). The CDR3 sequence is CATSRGRGVENTIYF. The CDR3 nucleotides read TGTGCCACCAGCAGAGGGCGGGGGGTCGAAAACACCATATATTTT.